The 3 T cell receptor beta chains below were found in one sample sequenced in a study of molecular identifiers for immune sequencing clone quantification. Each CDR3 protein is one row after TCRdb ran MiXCR on the PCR reads. This table has tens of thousands of distinct CDR3 sequences, 15% to 20% appearing once. Sequencing was done on a sample of naive CD8+ T cells from blood, with Jurkat cell RNA spiked in. Subset: FACS-sorted CD8+CD4-CCR7+CD45RA+ naive T cells. These receptors were collected from a human donor in good health. Some libraries in this study had Jurkat cell RNA spiked in.

The chain links TRBV6-5 to TRBJ2-2; no reliable D call. The CDR3 extends over 14 amino acids. Trimming stripped 6 bases from V and 0 bases from J, with 8 bases between. CDR1 is MNHEY, CDR2 SVGAGI, per germline. The CDR3 loop is CASSDGANTGELFF. The CDR3 nucleotides read TGTGCCAGCAGCGATGGGGCGAACACCGGGGAGCTGTTTTTT.

Many counts were recorded for this clonotype. The chain joins TRBV29-1 to TRBJ2-2; D possibly matches TRBD1 or TRBD2 (5 bases each). Trimming shortened V by 5 bases and J by 1 base, and 8 bases separated the two germline ends. There are 13 residues in the CDR3. CDR1 is SQVTM, CDR2 ANQGSEA, per germline. CDR3 amino acids: CSVRDGNTGELFF. DNA of the CDR3: TGCAGCGTTAGGGACGGGAACACCGGGGAGCTGTTTTTT.

This chain uses TRBV28 with TRBJ2-3, with TRBD2 matching 9 bases. Trimming at V came to 6 bases and at J to 4 bases, leaving 14 bases not matched to a gene. CDR1 MDHEN and CDR2 SYDVKM come from the germline V gene. This CDR3 is 17 amino acids long. CDR3 loop: CASRHSGRKMFADTQYF. The CDR3 nucleotides read TGTGCCAGCAGACATAGCGGGAGAAAGATGTTTGCAGATACGCAGTATTTT.